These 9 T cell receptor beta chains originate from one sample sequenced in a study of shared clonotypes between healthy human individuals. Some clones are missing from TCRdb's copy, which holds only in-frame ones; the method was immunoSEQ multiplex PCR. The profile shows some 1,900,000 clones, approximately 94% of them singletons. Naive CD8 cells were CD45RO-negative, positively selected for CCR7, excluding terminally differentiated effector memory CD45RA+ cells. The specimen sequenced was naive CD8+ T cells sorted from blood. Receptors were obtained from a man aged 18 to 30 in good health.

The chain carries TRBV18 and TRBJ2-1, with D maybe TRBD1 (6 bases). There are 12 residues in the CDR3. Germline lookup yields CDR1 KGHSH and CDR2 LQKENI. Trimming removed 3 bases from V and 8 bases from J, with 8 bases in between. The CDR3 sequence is CASSPRGYEQFF. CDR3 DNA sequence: TGTGCCAGCTCACCCAGGGGTTATGAGCAGTTCTTC.

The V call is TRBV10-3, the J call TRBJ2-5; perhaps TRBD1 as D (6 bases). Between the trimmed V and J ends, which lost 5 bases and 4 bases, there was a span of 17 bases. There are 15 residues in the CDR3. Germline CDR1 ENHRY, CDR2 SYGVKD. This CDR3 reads CAISQPGQYGETQYF. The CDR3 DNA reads TGTGCCATCAGTCAACCCGGACAGTACGGAGAGACCCAGTACTTC.

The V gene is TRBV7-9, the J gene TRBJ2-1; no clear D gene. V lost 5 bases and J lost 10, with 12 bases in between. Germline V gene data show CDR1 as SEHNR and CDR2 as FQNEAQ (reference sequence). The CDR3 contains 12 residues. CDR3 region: CASSDTVDEQFF. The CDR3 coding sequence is TGTGCCAGCAGCGATACCGTAGACGAGCAGTTCTTC.

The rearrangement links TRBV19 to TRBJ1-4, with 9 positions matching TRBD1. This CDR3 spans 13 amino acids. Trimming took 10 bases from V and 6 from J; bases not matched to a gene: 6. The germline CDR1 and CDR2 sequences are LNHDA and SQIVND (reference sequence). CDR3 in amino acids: CATKGQGYEKLFF. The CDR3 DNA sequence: TGTGCCACTAAAGGACAGGGGTATGAAAAACTGTTTTTT.

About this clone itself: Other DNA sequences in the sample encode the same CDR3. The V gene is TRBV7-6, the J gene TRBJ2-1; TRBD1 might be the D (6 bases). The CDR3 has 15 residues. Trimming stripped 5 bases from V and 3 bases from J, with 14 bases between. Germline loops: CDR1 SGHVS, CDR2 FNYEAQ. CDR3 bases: TGTGCCAGCAGCCTGACAGGTGGAGGCTACAATGAGCAGTTCTTC. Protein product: CASSLTGGGYNEQFF.

The CDR3 here is CASSLFWGPQYF. The CDR3 DNA reads TGTGCCAGCAGCTTATTCTGGGGGCCCCAGTACTTC. The chain couples TRBV5-6 to TRBJ2-7; D is possibly TRBD1 (6 bases). The V gene lost 2 bases and the J gene lost 10 bases, with 13 bases spanning the gap. This CDR3 region has 12 residues. CDR1 and CDR2 (germline): SGHDT, YYEEEE.

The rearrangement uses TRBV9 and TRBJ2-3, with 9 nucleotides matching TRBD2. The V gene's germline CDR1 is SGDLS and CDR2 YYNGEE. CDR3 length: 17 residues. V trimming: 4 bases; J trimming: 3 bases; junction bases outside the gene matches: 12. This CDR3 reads CASSLHSSGTTTDTQYF. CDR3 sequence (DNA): TGTGCCAGCAGCCTCCATTCTAGCGGGACCACAACAGATACGCAGTATTTT.

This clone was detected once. The CDR3 loop is CASSIGLLGNSPLHF. The CDR3 nucleotides are TGTGCCAGCAGTATAGGACTGCTAGGAAATTCACCCCTCCACTTT. V usage is TRBV6-5 and J usage is TRBJ1-6; D is ambiguous. Germline V gene lookup returns CDR1 MNHEY and CDR2 SVGAGI. The V gene lost 5 bases and the J gene lost 7 bases, with 15 bases spanning the gap. The CDR3 extends over 15 amino acids.

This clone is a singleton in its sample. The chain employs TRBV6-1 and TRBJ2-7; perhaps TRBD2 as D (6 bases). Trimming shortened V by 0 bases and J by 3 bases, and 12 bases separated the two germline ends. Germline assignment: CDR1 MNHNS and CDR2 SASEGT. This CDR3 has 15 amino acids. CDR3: CASSEARLANYEQYF. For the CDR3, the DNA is TGTGCCAGCAGTGAAGCTCGCCTAGCGAACTACGAGCAGTACTTC.